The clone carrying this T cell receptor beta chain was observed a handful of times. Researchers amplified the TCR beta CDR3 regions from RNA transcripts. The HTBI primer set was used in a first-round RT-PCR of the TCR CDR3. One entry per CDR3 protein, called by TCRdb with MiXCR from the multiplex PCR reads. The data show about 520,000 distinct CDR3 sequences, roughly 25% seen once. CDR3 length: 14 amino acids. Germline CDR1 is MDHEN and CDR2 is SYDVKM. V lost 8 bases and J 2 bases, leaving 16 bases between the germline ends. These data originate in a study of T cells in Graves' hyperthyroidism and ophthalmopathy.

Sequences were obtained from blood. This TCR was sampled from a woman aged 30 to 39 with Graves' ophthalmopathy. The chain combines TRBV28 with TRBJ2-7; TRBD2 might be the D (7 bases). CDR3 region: CASEGGGVPYEQYF. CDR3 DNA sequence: TGTGCCAGCGAGGGGGGAGGGGTACCCTACGAGCAGTACTTC.